These 26 T cell receptor beta chains came from one sample sequenced in a study of blood T cell repertoires in COVID-19. Method: immunoSEQ multiplex PCR; TCRdb's copy keeps in-frame clones and lacks some. The sample comprises 100,000 to 150,000 clones, roughly 90% of which are singletons, and around 19% rests with the top ten. Material for sequencing was peripheral blood. Receptor source: a man aged 50-59 years with active or convalescent COVID-19.

On this clone: A read error may produce the germline difference seen at one junction end. The chain links TRBV6-5 to TRBJ1-3; no clear D. Germline V lookup: CDR1 MNHEY, CDR2 SVGAGI. The CDR3 consists of 13 residues. CDR3 sequence (DNA): TGTGCCAGCAGTGACTCCCCCGGGAACACCATATATTTT. Protein: CASSDSPGNTIYF.

This chain uses TRBV9 with TRBJ2-3; D ambiguous. The CDR3 loop spans 15 amino acids. Trimming removed 0 bases from V and 4 bases from J, with 12 bases in between. Germline V gene sequence: CDR1 SGDLS, CDR2 YYNGEE. As DNA, the CDR3 is TGTGCCAGCAGCGTAGCTATGTCAAGTGCAGATACGCAGTATTTT. This sequence encodes CASSVAMSSADTQYF. Variable domain in full (rest from reference TRBV9 and TRBJ2-3): DSGVTQTPKHLITATGQRVTLRCSPRSGDLSVYWYQQSLDQGLQFLIQYYNGEERAKGNILERFSAQQFPDLHSELNLSSLELGDSALYFCASSVAMSSADTQYFGPGTRLTVL.

The rearrangement uses TRBV6-2 or TRBV6-3 and TRBJ2-3; D is possibly TRBD2 (6 bases). CDR1 and CDR2 (germline): MNHEY, SVGEGT. The CDR3 length is 15 residues. Between the trimmed V and J ends, which lost 5 bases and 0 bases, there was a span of 12 bases. DNA for the CDR3: TGTGCCAGCAGTCGGGGGTTTTATAGCACAGATACGCAGTATTTT. Its translation: CASSRGFYSTDTQYF.

V and J are TRBV3-1 (or the pseudogene TRBV3-2) and TRBJ2-3; D might be TRBD2 (7 bases). The V end was cut by 1 base, the J end by 2 bases, with 25 bases between. Germline CDR1 and CDR2: LGHDT and YNNKEL (reference sequence). The CDR3 is 20 residues long. The CDR3 region has the DNA TGTGCCAGCAGCCAAGTAGGAGGGGGGGCTAACATTGAGCACACAGATACGCAGTATTTT. Amino acid sequence: CASSQVGGGANIEHTDTQYF.

This sequence joins TRBV5-4 and TRBJ2-4, with 10 positions matching TRBD2. Germline CDR1 reads SGHNT; CDR2 reads YYREEE (reference sequence). V shed 0 bases, J shed 2 bases, and the junction held 5 bases outside the gene matches. This CDR3 region has 17 residues. In DNA form, the CDR3 reads TGTGCCAGCAGCTTGGGTGTTAGCGGGAGGTCCAAAAACATTCAGTACTTC. Translated: CASSLGVSGRSKNIQYF. Drawing the rest from reference TRBV5-4 and TRBJ2-4, the complete variable domain is ETGVTQSPTHLIKTRGQQVTLRCSSQSGHNTVSWYQQALGQGPQFIFQYYREEENGRGNFPPRFSGLQFPNYSSELNVNALELDDSALYLCASSLGVSGRSKNIQYFGAGTRLSVL.

The genes are TRBV10-2 and TRBJ2-5; weak D call: TRBD2 (6 bases). CDR1 WSHSY and CDR2 SAAADI come from the germline V gene. This CDR3 spans 14 amino acids. V lost 3 bases and J 5 bases, leaving 13 bases between the germline ends. CDR3 bases: TGCGCCAGCAGTGATGGCGGGGTTTGGGAGACCCAGTACTTC. It encodes CASSDGGVWETQYF.

This clone has a single count. The chain has TRBV6-5 and TRBJ2-7; 10 nucleotides line up with TRBD2. Germline CDR1 MNHEY, CDR2 SVGAGI. The CDR3 runs 13 residues. The V segment lost 8 bases and the J segment 5 bases; nucleotides outside the gene matches: 6. The CDR3 bases are TGTGCCAGCCAAGCGGGAGGGCGGGACGAGCAGTACTTC. This sequence encodes CASQAGGRDEQYF.

CDR3: CASSLDMGRVGEKLFF. CDR3 nucleotide sequence: TGCGCCAGCAGCCTTGATATGGGCAGGGTCGGTGAAAAACTGTTTTTT. The rearrangement links TRBV4-1 to TRBJ1-4; tentative D call: TRBD1 (5 bases). The CDR3 is 16 amino acids. The germline V gene has CDR1 MGHRA and CDR2 YSYEKL. V was trimmed by 4 bases and J by 7 bases, leaving 19 bases between them.

This clone showed up just once. This chain links TRBV2 with TRBJ1-2; D gene unclear. Germline V gene data show CDR1 as SNHLY and CDR2 as FYNNEI. The ends were cut back, 2 bases at V and 7 bases at J, with 14 bases in the middle. This CDR3 contains 14 residues. The CDR3 nucleotides are TGTGCCAGCAGTGAACAGGCAGTCGCGGGTGGCTACACCTTC. This gives the protein CASSEQAVAGGYTF.

The CDR3 DNA follows: TGTGCCAGCAGCTTACGGACAGGGGGCGGTAATTCACCCCTCCACTTT. Its translation is CASSLRTGGGNSPLHF. The chain combines TRBV7-6 with TRBJ1-6; TRBD1 agrees at 11 bases. Germline V gives CDR1 SGHVS, CDR2 FNYEAQ. The CDR3 totals 16 residues. Losses at the gene ends were 2 bases for V and 6 bases for J; bases not matched to a gene: 3.

J is TRBJ1-4 and V is TRBV19, with 9 bases identical to TRBD1. Losses at the gene ends were 6 bases for V and 4 bases for J; bases not matched to a gene: 3. This CDR3 has 14 amino acids. The germline V gene has CDR1 LNHDA and CDR2 SQIVND (reference sequence). The CDR3 is CASSRDRDNEKLFF. In nucleotides, the CDR3 is TGTGCCAGTAGCCGGGACAGGGATAATGAAAAACTGTTTTTT.

The sample holds one count of this clone. The chain combines TRBV19 with TRBJ2-1, with 8 bases aligning to TRBD1. Germline V gene lookup returns CDR1 LNHDA and CDR2 SQIVND (reference sequence). This CDR3 is built from 16 residues. Unmatched junction bases numbered 2, after V lost 1 base and J lost 0 bases. The CDR3 sequence: CASSIVQGASYNEQFF. For the CDR3, the DNA is TGTGCCAGTAGTATAGTGCAGGGGGCCTCCTACAATGAGCAGTTCTTC.

V usage is TRBV4-1 and J usage is TRBJ1-2, with 8 bases that match TRBD1. V was clipped by 7 bases and J by 1 base; unmatched bases: 5. CDR1 MGHRA and CDR2 YSYEKL come from the germline V gene. There are 14 residues in the CDR3. This CDR3 is CASTMDRDNYGYTF. The CDR3 bases are TGCGCCAGCACCATGGACAGGGATAACTATGGCTACACCTTC.

The chain couples TRBV3-1 (or the pseudogene TRBV3-2) to TRBJ1-1; D might be TRBD1 (5 bases). Germline V lookup: CDR1 LGHDT, CDR2 YNNKEL (reference sequence). Trimming left V 6 bases short and J 1 base short, with 18 bases between. This CDR3 spans 16 amino acids. The CDR3 reads CASRAGRGRRNTEAFF. CDR3 in DNA: TGTGCCAGCAGGGCGGGACGAGGGAGGAGGAACACTGAAGCTTTCTTT.

V gene TRBV5-1 combines with J gene TRBJ2-6; 7 bases are a match to TRBD1. CDR1 is SGHRS, CDR2 YFSETQ, per germline. The V and J ends lost 0 bases and 3 bases, in that order; junction bases with no gene match: 3. This CDR3 has 16 amino acids. DNA for the CDR3: TGCGCCAGCAGCTTGGACAGGGGTGGTGGGGCCAACGTCCTGACTTTC. Protein: CASSLDRGGGANVLTF.

The V gene is TRBV7-2, the J gene TRBJ2-6; D gene uncertain. This CDR3 contains 16 residues. Germline assignment: CDR1 SGHTA and CDR2 FQGNSA. The ends were cut back, 5 bases at V and 0 bases at J, with 11 bases in the middle. The CDR3, as DNA: TGTGCCAGCAGCCTACATCAGGTCTCTGGGGCCAACGTCCTGACTTTC. Encoded protein: CASSLHQVSGANVLTF.

The chain has TRBV6-5 and TRBJ1-1; TRBD1 matches at 9 bases. Germline CDR1 and CDR2: MNHEY and SVGAGI. The CDR3 totals 14 residues. V shed 6 bases and J 6 bases; nucleotides not matched to a gene: 8. The CDR3 sequence is CASRRDREIPEAFF. The DNA for the CDR3 is TGTGCCAGCAGGCGGGACAGGGAAATCCCTGAAGCTTTCTTT.

The V call is TRBV21-1, the J call TRBJ1-1; the DNA was not compared with TRBD1, the D call given in the table. TRBV21-1 is given as a pseudogene. CDR3 length: 21 amino acids. The CDR3 sequence is CASSGARNDGSPTILNTEAFF. The CDR3 nucleotides are TGTGCCAGCAGCGGGGCCCGCAACGACGGAAGTCCAACCATTCTGAACACTGAAGCTTTCTTT.

This clone was recorded once. This sequence joins TRBV4-3 and TRBJ2-4; 9 bases fit TRBD1. CDR3 length: 16 amino acids. Per the germline V gene, CDR1 is LGHNA and CDR2 is YSLEER. V lost 4 bases and J lost 5; bases outside the gene matches: 9. CDR3 protein: CASSLQQGAVENIQYF. DNA of the CDR3: TGCGCCAGCAGCCTTCAACAGGGGGCTGTCGAAAACATTCAGTACTTC.

This chain links TRBV4-1 with TRBJ1-2; D is perhaps TRBD1 (5 bases). CDR1 and CDR2 (germline): MGHRA, YSYEKL. V lost 0 bases to trimming and J lost 4 bases, with 12 bases between them. This CDR3 is 15 amino acids long. In DNA form, the CDR3 reads TGCGCCAGCAGCCAAGAAGCAGGGAAATTCTATGGCTACACCTTC. Translation: CASSQEAGKFYGYTF.

The chain's CDR3 is CASSLSSGSSYNEQFF. CDR3 DNA sequence: TGCGCCAGCAGCCTATCTAGCGGGAGCTCCTACAATGAGCAGTTCTTC. V is TRBV5-1 and J is TRBJ2-1; the match to TRBD2 covers 10 bases. Germline CDR1 is SGHRS and CDR2 is YFSETQ. With 4 bases clipped from V and 0 bases from J, the junction kept 4 bases outside the gene matches. The CDR3 has 16 residues. Looking up the rest from reference TRBV5-1 and TRBJ2-1 gives the full variable domain: KAGVTQTPRYLIKTRGQQVTLSCSPISGHRSVSWYQQTPGQGLQFLFEYFSETQRNKGNFPGRFSGRQFSNSRSEMNVSTLELGDSALYLCASSLSSGSSYNEQFFGPGTRLTVL.

J is TRBJ1-1 and V is TRBV29-1; 10 bases map to TRBD1. This CDR3 has 14 amino acids. The V gene end was trimmed by 7 bases and the J gene end by 1 base; junction bases not matched to a gene: 6. Germline values: CDR1 SQVTM, CDR2 ANQGSEA. The DNA of the CDR3 is TGCAGCGCATCGACAGGGGGCCAGAACACTGAAGCTTTCTTT. As protein: CSASTGGQNTEAFF.

This chain joins TRBV5-4 and TRBJ2-5, with 7 nucleotides matching TRBD2. Germline values: CDR1 SGHNT, CDR2 YYREEE (reference sequence). There are 15 residues in the CDR3. V lost 4 bases to trimming and J lost 0 bases; unmatched junction nucleotides: 6. The CDR3 nucleotides are TGTGCCAGCAGCCCAAGGCGGGGGAACCAAGAGACCCAGTACTTC. Translation gives CASSPRRGNQETQYF.

The rearrangement uses TRBV7-9 and TRBJ2-2, with TRBD1 as a possible D gene (6 bases). The germline V gene has CDR1 SEHNR and CDR2 FQNEAQ (reference sequence). V gave up 4 bases and J gave up 1 base, with 7 bases separating them. This CDR3 spans 14 amino acids. CDR3 in amino acids: CASSSDRNTGELFF. Written as DNA, the CDR3 is TGTGCCAGCAGCTCGGACAGGAACACCGGGGAGCTGTTTTTT.

This chain links TRBV5-3 with TRBJ2-5; 12 bases are shared with TRBD2. TRBV5-3 qualifies as an ORF whose function is uncertain. Unmatched junction bases numbered 8, after V lost 4 bases and J lost 4 bases. The CDR3 is 16 amino acids. CDR3 region: CARSRRLAGESETQYF. DNA for the CDR3: TGTGCCAGAAGCCGGAGACTAGCGGGGGAATCAGAGACCCAGTACTTC.

V usage is TRBV30 and J usage is TRBJ2-1; 7 positions agree with TRBD1. The CDR3 is 12 amino acids. V shed 7 bases, J shed 7 bases, and the junction held 7 bases outside the gene matches. CDR1 GTSNPN and CDR2 SVGIG come from the germline V gene (reference sequence). The CDR3 loop reads CASRGLLNEQFF. CDR3 sequence (DNA): TGTGCCTCTAGGGGGCTCTTGAATGAGCAGTTCTTC.